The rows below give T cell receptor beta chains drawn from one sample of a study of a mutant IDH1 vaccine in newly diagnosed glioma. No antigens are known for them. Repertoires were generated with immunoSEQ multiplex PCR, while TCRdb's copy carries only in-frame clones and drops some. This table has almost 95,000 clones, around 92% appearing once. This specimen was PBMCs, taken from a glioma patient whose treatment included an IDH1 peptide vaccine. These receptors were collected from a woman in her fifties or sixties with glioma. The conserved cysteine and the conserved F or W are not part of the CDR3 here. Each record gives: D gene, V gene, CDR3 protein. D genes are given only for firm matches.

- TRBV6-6 ASSYSGPILGETQY
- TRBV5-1 ASSLGPGGNQPQH
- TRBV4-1 ASSLLQDTTGELF
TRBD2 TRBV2 ASSEVPAGGPYEQY
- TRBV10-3 ATTPLWPASYNEQF
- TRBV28 ASSLSSTSRNEQF
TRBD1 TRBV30 AVRDRGSPLH
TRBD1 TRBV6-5 ASSRQGEGTGELF
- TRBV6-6 ASSYGASAQETQY
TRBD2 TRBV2 ASGGEAYNEQF
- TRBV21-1 ASSKRGSVQETQY
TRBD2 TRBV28 ASSPPRAGDTRTGELF
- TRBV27 ASSSGPGTGSSAKNIQY
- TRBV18 ASSPRKDYGYT
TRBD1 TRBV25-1 ASKDQGGYGYT
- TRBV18 ASSPSVYNEQF
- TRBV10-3 AISGGRESYEQY
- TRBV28 ASSFQGFTAYEQY